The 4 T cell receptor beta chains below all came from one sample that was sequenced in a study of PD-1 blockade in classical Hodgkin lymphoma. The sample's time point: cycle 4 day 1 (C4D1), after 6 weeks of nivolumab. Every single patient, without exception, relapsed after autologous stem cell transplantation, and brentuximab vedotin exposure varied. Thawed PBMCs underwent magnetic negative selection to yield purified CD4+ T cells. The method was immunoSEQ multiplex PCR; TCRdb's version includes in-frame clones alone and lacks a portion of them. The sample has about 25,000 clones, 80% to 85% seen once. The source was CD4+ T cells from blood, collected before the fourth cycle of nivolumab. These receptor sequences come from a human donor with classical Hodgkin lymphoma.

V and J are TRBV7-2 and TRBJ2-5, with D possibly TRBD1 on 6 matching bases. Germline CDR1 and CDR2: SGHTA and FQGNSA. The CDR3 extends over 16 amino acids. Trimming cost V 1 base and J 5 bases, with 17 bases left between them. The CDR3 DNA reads TGTGCCAGCAGCTTAGTGGCCAGGGGCACGTCCGAGACCCAGTACTTC. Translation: CASSLVARGTSETQYF.

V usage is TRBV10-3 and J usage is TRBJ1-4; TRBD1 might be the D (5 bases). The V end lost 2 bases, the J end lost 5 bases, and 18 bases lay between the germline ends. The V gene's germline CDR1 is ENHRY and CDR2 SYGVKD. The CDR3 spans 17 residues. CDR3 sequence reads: CAISEGGGSPQNEKLFF. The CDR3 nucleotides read TGTGCCATCAGTGAGGGCGGGGGATCTCCTCAAAATGAAAAACTGTTTTTT.

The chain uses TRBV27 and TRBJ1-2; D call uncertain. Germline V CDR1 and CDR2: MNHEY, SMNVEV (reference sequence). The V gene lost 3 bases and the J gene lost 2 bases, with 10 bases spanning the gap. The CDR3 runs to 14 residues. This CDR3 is CASSLNSLNYGYTF. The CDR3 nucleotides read TGTGCCAGCAGTTTGAACAGCTTGAACTATGGCTACACCTTC.

CDR3 region: CASSAGDRGNEQFF. As DNA, the CDR3 is TGTGCCAGTAGTGCTGGAGACAGGGGAAATGAGCAGTTCTTC. The rearrangement uses TRBV19 and TRBJ2-1, with 8 bases lining up with TRBD1. The CDR3 has 14 amino acids. V lost 5 bases and J lost 7; bases outside the gene matches: 7. Per germline, CDR1 LNHDA and CDR2 SQIVND (reference sequence).